The next 28 T cell receptor beta chains were all read from a single sample in a study of OX40 agonist ivuxolimab in advanced cancers. The method was immunoSEQ multiplex PCR; TCRdb's version includes in-frame clones alone and lacks a portion of them. The data show 70,000 to 95,000 clones, 75% to 90% seen once. Sequences were derived from CD4+ or CD8+ T cells sorted from blood, sampled in a trial of the OX40 agonist ivuxolimab. Receptor source: an adult with an advanced solid tumor such as melanoma, head and neck, liver or kidney cancer.

This chain connects TRBV12-5 to TRBJ1-5, with a possible D match to TRBD1 (5 bases). The germline V and J ends were trimmed by 5 bases and 5 bases, with 13 bases remaining between them. The CDR3 has 14 residues. In germline, CDR1 is LGHNT, CDR2 FRNRAP. CDR3 sequence reads: CASGPGTVDQPQHF. In DNA, the CDR3 is TGTGCTAGTGGTCCTGGGACGGTAGATCAGCCCCAGCATTTT.

This clone was detected only a few times. The chain carries TRBV7-8 and TRBJ2-7, with D possibly matching TRBD2 (7 bases). Germline V gene lookup returns CDR1 SGHVS and CDR2 FQNEAQ. The ends were cut back, 4 bases at V and 1 base at J, with 17 bases in the middle. This CDR3 region has 16 residues. This CDR3 reads CASSSLVGGGSYEQYF. The CDR3 DNA reads TGTGCCAGCAGCTCTCTGGTGGGAGGGGGATCCTACGAGCAGTACTTC.

This chain joins TRBV30 and TRBJ2-7; no clear D. The CDR3 runs 12 residues. V dropped 5 bases and J dropped 1 base, with 9 bases sitting between them. Germline lookup yields CDR1 GTSNPN and CDR2 SVGIG (reference sequence). The CDR3 nucleotides read TGTGCCTGGGGATTGGGGTCCTACGAGCAGTACTTC. Translating gives CAWGLGSYEQYF.

This clone was seen a few times. V gene TRBV10-1 combines with J gene TRBJ2-7; D may be TRBD1 (5 bases). V lost 3 bases to trimming and J lost 3 bases, with 15 bases between them. Germline CDR1 WNHNN, CDR2 SYGVQD (reference sequence). This CDR3 region has 15 residues. In DNA form, the CDR3 reads TGCGCCAGCAGTGAAGGGGTGGGGATACTCTACGAGCAGTACTTC. Its protein is CASSEGVGILYEQYF.

J is TRBJ1-4 and V is TRBV29-1, with a weak D call TRBD1 (6 bases). The CDR3 runs 13 residues. Per germline, CDR1 SQVTM and CDR2 ANQGSEA. V was pared by 5 bases and J by 7 bases, with 14 bases between. CDR3 protein: CSVQGSRGEKLFF. The CDR3 DNA sequence: TGCAGCGTTCAGGGGTCCCGAGGTGAAAAACTGTTTTTT.

A single count supports this clone. This chain links TRBV10-3 with TRBJ2-3; D not resolved. This CDR3 comprises 14 residues. Trimming removed 3 bases from V and 7 bases from J, with 14 bases in between. Germline V lookup: CDR1 ENHRY, CDR2 SYGVKD. The CDR3 region is CAISDSTTKNTQYF. CDR3 sequence (DNA): TGTGCCATCAGTGACTCGACAACGAAGAATACGCAGTATTTT.

The V gene is TRBV4-1, the J gene TRBJ1-6, with 9 nucleotides matching TRBD1. In germline, CDR1 is MGHRA, CDR2 YSYEKL. V shed 5 bases and J 9 bases; nucleotides not matched to a gene: 14. The CDR3 has 17 amino acids. Here the CDR3 reads CASSAKTPGQGSSPLHF. The CDR3 DNA is TGCGCCAGCAGCGCGAAAACTCCGGGACAGGGAAGTTCACCCCTCCACTTT.

The rearrangement joins TRBV5-1 to TRBJ1-1, with D perhaps matching TRBD1 (6 bases). Trimming took off 4 bases at V and 0 bases at J, with 16 bases between the two ends. Looked up from germline, CDR1 is SGHRS and CDR2 is YFSETQ. This CDR3 contains 16 residues. CDR3 bases: TGCGCCAGCAGCAAAACGACAGGACACATGAACACTGAAGCTTTCTTT. This gives the protein CASSKTTGHMNTEAFF.

This chain joins TRBV19 and TRBJ2-7; the match to TRBD2 covers 8 bases. This CDR3 comprises 14 residues. From germline, CDR1 is LNHDA and CDR2 SQIVND (reference sequence). J was trimmed by 4 bases and V by 5 bases; bases with no gene match: 7. Written as DNA, the CDR3 is TGTGCCAGTAGTCCCCGGCAGCGGGGGTACGAGCAGTACTTC. As protein: CASSPRQRGYEQYF.

This clone was found a few times. The CDR3 loop is CASSLDGLGAYEQYF. The CDR3 DNA sequence: TGTGCCAGCAGCTTAGATGGTCTGGGTGCTTACGAGCAGTACTTC. The rearrangement uses TRBV11-2 and TRBJ2-7; D remains ambiguous. Trimming took 0 bases from V and 4 from J, leaving 13 bases between them. Germline CDR1 and CDR2: SGHAT and FQNNGV. The CDR3 has 15 residues.

The chain uses TRBV10-2 and TRBJ1-2; D not resolved. V lost 5 bases to trimming and J lost 6 bases, with 7 bases between them. Germline CDR1 is WSHSY and CDR2 is SAAADI. The length of the CDR3 is 11 residues. CDR3 protein: CASSSLDGYTF. In DNA form, the CDR3 reads TGCGCCAGCAGTTCCTTGGATGGCTACACCTTC.

This clone has a single count. The rearrangement links TRBV19 to TRBJ1-5, with D possibly being TRBD1 (6 bases). The V end was cut by 7 bases, the J end by 6 bases, with 19 bases between. The CDR3 has 15 residues. CDR1 and CDR2 (germline): LNHDA, SQIVND (reference sequence). In nucleotides, the CDR3 is TGTGCCAGTAAGGAGTTGGGGGCGGTTCGTCAGCCCCAGCATTTT. Its protein is CASKELGAVRQPQHF. The full variable domain, in which reference TRBV19 and TRBJ1-5 provide the parts outside the CDR3, is DGGITQSPKYLFRKEGQNVTLSCEQNLNHDAMYWYRQDPGQGLRLIYYSQIVNDFQKGDIAEGYSVSREKKESFPLTVTSAQKNPTAFYLCASKELGAVRQPQHFGDGTRLSIL.

This clone has only a few counts. CDR3 nucleotides: TGTGCTAGTGGTTTGGGGACAGGGCGGACGACTAACTATGGCTACACCTTC. Encoded protein: CASGLGTGRTTNYGYTF. The chain recombines TRBV12-5 with TRBJ1-2; the match to TRBD1 covers 8 bases. CDR1 is LGHNT and CDR2 is FRNRAP in the germline V gene. With V trimmed by 1 base and J by 0 bases, 7 bases remained unmatched. This CDR3 contains 17 residues.

The chain is built from TRBV4-1 and TRBJ2-7, with TRBD1 matching 8 bases. The CDR3 has 15 residues. The junction had 5 bases not matched to a gene; V was cut back by 2 bases and J by 2 bases. Germline values: CDR1 MGHRA, CDR2 YSYEKL. The CDR3 region is CASSQRRTGTYEQYF. In nucleotides, the CDR3 is TGCGCCAGCAGCCAACGCCGGACAGGGACCTACGAGCAGTACTTC.

The chain carries TRBV12-2 and TRBJ1-1. TRBV12-2 is an annotated pseudogene. CDR3 length: 16 residues. The CDR3 sequence is CASRLVKGSSLAEAFF. The CDR3 bases are TGTGCAAGTCGCTTAGTTAAGGGATCTTCGTTGGCTGAAGCTTTCTTT.

This clone was counted only a few times. The rearrangement joins TRBV2 to TRBJ2-7; TRBD2 matches at 10 bases. Losses at the gene ends were 2 bases for V and 4 bases for J; bases not matched to a gene: 11. Looked up from germline, CDR1 is SNHLY and CDR2 is FYNNEI. This CDR3 region has 17 residues. For the CDR3, the DNA is TGTGCCAGCAGTGAACCGATGGGGACTAGCGAGGGATACGAGCAGTACTTC. This codes for CASSEPMGTSEGYEQYF.

The table lists this clone with a few counts. This sequence joins TRBV10-3 and TRBJ2-7; D may be TRBD2 (6 bases). The CDR3 runs to 11 residues. Germline-derived CDR1 and CDR2 are ENHRY and SYGVKD. V lost 8 bases to trimming and J lost 1 base, with 6 bases between them. The CDR3 sequence is CAIGLSYEQYF. The CDR3 nucleotides are TGTGCCATCGGACTATCCTACGAGCAGTACTTC.

The V call is TRBV9, the J call TRBJ2-5, with D uncertain. Germline V gene sequence: CDR1 SGDLS, CDR2 YYNGEE. This CDR3 comprises 16 residues. The ends were cut back, 0 bases at V and 4 bases at J, with 16 bases in the middle. In DNA, the CDR3 is TGTGCCAGCAGCGTAGAAGTGGCGGCCGACACAGAGACCCAGTACTTC. This gives the protein CASSVEVAADTETQYF.

In its sample, this clone was seen once. The rearrangement links TRBV11-2 to TRBJ1-5; D is ambiguous. From germline, CDR1 is SGHAT and CDR2 FQNNGV. CDR3 size: 14 residues. Trimming took 3 bases from V and 3 from J, leaving 9 bases between them. The CDR3 here is CASSLYGPNQPQHF. Written as DNA, the CDR3 is TGTGCCAGCAGCTTGTACGGACCCAATCAGCCCCAGCATTTT.

This chain links TRBV6-5 with TRBJ1-1; the D gene is possibly TRBD1 (5 bases). CDR1 MNHEY and CDR2 SVGAGI come from the germline V gene. V shed 11 bases and J shed 5 bases, with 21 bases lying between them. CDR3 size: 14 residues. The CDR3 nucleotides read TGTGCCGCAGGACGATTGGGCTGGGGGACTGAAGCTTTCTTT. It translates to CAAGRLGWGTEAFF.

This clone was observed once. J is TRBJ1-3 and V is TRBV28; D unclear. Trimming shortened V by 3 bases and J by 0 bases, and 6 bases separated the two germline ends. Germline assignment: CDR1 MDHEN and CDR2 SYDVKM. This CDR3 is 14 amino acids long. CDR3 sequence: CASSFPVSGNTIYF. The CDR3 coding sequence is TGTGCCAGCAGTTTTCCCGTCTCTGGAAACACCATATATTTT.

This chain connects TRBV6-6 to TRBJ2-2; D is uncertain. Germline lookup yields CDR1 MNHNY and CDR2 SVGAGI (reference sequence). CDR3 length: 15 residues. Trimming shortened V by 6 bases and J by 7 bases, and 18 bases separated the two germline ends. The CDR3 nucleotides read TGTGCCAGCAGCCCCCTGGGCTTTTCCGGCGGGGAGCTGTTTTTT. Translation: CASSPLGFSGGELFF.

V usage is TRBV6-6 and J usage is TRBJ1-2, with D possibly being TRBD1 (5 bases). Between the trimmed V and J ends, which lost 11 bases and 6 bases, there was a span of 19 bases. Germline CDR1 is MNHNY and CDR2 is SVGAGI (reference sequence). This CDR3 is built from 13 residues. CDR3 bases: TGTGCCGCTGGTGGGTGGACAACCCATGGCTACACCTTC. This gives the protein CAAGGWTTHGYTF.

Concerning this clone itself: A junction boundary mismatches the germline segment, possibly from a read error. V is TRBV30 and J is TRBJ2-1; 13 positions agree with TRBD2. CDR1 GTSNPN and CDR2 SVGIG come from the germline V gene (reference sequence). The CDR3 is 14 amino acids. The DNA for the CDR3 is TGTGCCTGGGACCCGGGACTAGCGGGAATAGGCTTACTCTTC. Translated, it gives CAWDPGLAGIGLLF.

The V and J genes are TRBV2 and TRBJ1-4; 8 bases are shared with TRBD1. The germline CDR1 and CDR2 sequences are SNHLY and FYNNEI. V lost 7 bases and J lost 8; bases outside the gene matches: 9. This CDR3 is 14 amino acids long. The CDR3 protein is CASTEDRVTEKLFF. The CDR3 bases are TGTGCCAGCACCGAGGACAGGGTGACGGAAAAACTGTTTTTT.

The CDR3 bases are TGTGCCAGCTGGCAGGGTCCTTACTCTGGGGCCAACGTCCTGACTTTC. It yields the protein CASWQGPYSGANVLTF. The gene calls are TRBV7-9 and TRBJ2-6, with D possibly being TRBD1 (5 bases). Per germline, CDR1 SEHNR and CDR2 FQNEAQ (reference sequence). The CDR3 runs to 16 residues. V was cut by 8 bases and J by 0 bases, with 14 bases left in between.

The rearrangement joins TRBV18 to TRBJ2-5; possible D gene TRBD1, 6 bases. CDR1 is KGHSH and CDR2 is LQKENI in the germline V gene. Trimming left V 3 bases short and J 2 bases short, with 7 bases between. This CDR3 contains 13 residues. Here the CDR3 reads CASSPDSQETQYF. CDR3 coding DNA: TGTGCCAGCTCACCGGACAGTCAAGAGACCCAGTACTTC.

This sequence joins TRBV27 and TRBJ1-1, with D maybe TRBD1 (5 bases). The germline gives CDR1 MNHEY, CDR2 SMNVEV (reference sequence). Trimming took 6 bases from V and 1 from J, leaving 18 bases between them. The CDR3 sequence is 16 residues long. CDR3 DNA sequence: TGTGCCAGCAGGGGGGACCATGGACGCCAGAACACTGAAGCTTTCTTT. Its protein product is CASRGDHGRQNTEAFF.